The clone carrying this TCR beta chain has a count of ten or more. Its antigen is unknown. Construction of the TCRbeta library involved unique molecular identifiers. TCRdb processed the PCR reads anew with MiXCR; each CDR3 protein has one entry. The table includes 600,000 to 800,000 distinct CDR3 sequences, about an eighth detected once. The sample is drawn from a study of T-cell reconstitution after alpha-beta-depleted transplantation in children. V dropped 3 bases and J dropped 0 bases, with 15 bases sitting between them. The germline CDR1 and CDR2 sequences are SQVTM and ANQGSEA. This CDR3 region has 16 residues. Study observations and caveats: Newly made T cells mostly supplied T-cell counts and diversity one year after transplant. Approximately two months post-transplant, alpha-beta T cells reportedly originated from several hundred expanded graft clones. High day-60 TCRbeta diversity in some patients came from surviving recipient T cells and thymic progenitors.

The specimen was PBMCs, collected before TCRalphabeta/CD19-depleted stem cell transplant. This TCR was recovered from a girl aged 2-15 years with congenital amegakaryocytic thrombocytopenia, due to receive a stem cell transplant. The chain joins TRBV29-1 to TRBJ2-1; D not certain. In nucleotides, the CDR3 is TGCAGCGTTGAGGGTGCTTCGGAAAGCTCCTACAATGAGCAGTTCTTC. It codes for CSVEGASESSYNEQFF.